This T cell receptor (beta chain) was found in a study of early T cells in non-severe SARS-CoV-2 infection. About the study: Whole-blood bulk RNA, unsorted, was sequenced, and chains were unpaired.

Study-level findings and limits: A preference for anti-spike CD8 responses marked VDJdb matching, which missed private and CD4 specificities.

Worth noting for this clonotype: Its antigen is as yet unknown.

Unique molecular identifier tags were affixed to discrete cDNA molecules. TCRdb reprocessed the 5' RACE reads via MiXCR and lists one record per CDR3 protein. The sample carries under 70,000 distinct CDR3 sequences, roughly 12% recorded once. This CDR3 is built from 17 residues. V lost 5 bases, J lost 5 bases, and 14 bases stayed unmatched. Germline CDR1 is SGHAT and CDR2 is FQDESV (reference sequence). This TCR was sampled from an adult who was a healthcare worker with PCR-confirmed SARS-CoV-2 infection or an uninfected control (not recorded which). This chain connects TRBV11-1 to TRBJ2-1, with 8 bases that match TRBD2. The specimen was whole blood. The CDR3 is CASSNPRARAGDNEQFF. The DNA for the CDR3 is TGTGCCAGCAGCAACCCCCGTGCGAGAGCGGGAGACAATGAGCAGTTCTTC.